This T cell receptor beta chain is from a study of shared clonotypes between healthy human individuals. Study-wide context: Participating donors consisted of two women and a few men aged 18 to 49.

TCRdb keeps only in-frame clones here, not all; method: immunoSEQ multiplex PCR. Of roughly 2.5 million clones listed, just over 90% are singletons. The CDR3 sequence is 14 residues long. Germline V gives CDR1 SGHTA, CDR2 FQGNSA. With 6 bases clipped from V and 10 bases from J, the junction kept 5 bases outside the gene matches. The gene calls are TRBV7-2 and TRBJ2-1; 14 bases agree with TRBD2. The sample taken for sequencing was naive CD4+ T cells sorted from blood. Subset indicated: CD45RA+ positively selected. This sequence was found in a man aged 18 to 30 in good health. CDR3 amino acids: CASSWGLAGEEQFF. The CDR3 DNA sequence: TGTGCCAGCAGTTGGGGACTAGCGGGAGAGGAGCAGTTCTTC.